One sample yielded the 18 T cell receptor beta chains listed below, sequenced in a study of T-cell reconstitution after alpha-beta-depleted transplantation in children. This sample's TCRbeta library carried unique molecular identifier barcodes. TCRdb reprocessed the PCR reads via MiXCR and lists one record per CDR3 protein. The data show approximately 520,000 distinct CDR3 sequences, more than 9.5% seen once. Sequences were derived from PBMCs, mostly from graft donor cells, sampled 180 days after TCRalphabeta/CD19-depleted stem cell transplant. Receptors originate from a female patient aged 2-10 years who had a stem cell transplant for aplastic anemia, so the T cells may come from the graft donor.

The chain combines TRBV5-1 with TRBJ2-3; possibly TRBD2 for D (6 bases). CDR3 size: 17 residues. Germline values: CDR1 SGHRS, CDR2 YFSETQ. The V and J ends lost 0 bases and 5 bases respectively, with 19 bases between them. In DNA, the CDR3 is TGCGCCAGCAGCTTGGAGGTAGGGAGACGGGGAGGAGATACGCAGTATTTT. It is translated as CASSLEVGRRGGDTQYF.

This clonotype was found a few times. The chain combines TRBV2 with TRBJ2-3; 14 bases map to TRBD2. Trimming at V came to 8 bases and at J to 5 bases, leaving 9 bases not matched to a gene. This CDR3 spans 16 amino acids. Germline-derived CDR1 and CDR2 are SNHLY and FYNNEI. This CDR3 is CASSGLAGAPVDTQYF. The CDR3 DNA reads TGTGCCAGCTCGGGACTAGCGGGAGCCCCGGTAGATACGCAGTATTTT.

With respect to this clonotype: A junction end diverges from the germline sequence, so it may reflect a read error. The rearrangement uses TRBV6-1 and TRBJ1-1; 9 nucleotides line up with TRBD1. Germline V gene lookup returns CDR1 MNHNS and CDR2 SASEGT. The CDR3 runs to 13 residues. CDR3 amino acids: CASTQTGGTETFF. DNA of the CDR3: TGTGCCAGCACCCAAACAGGGGGCACTGAAACTTTCTTT.

This clonotype occurred a few times. The chain recombines TRBV10-3 with TRBJ2-7; D might be TRBD1 (5 bases). The CDR3 has 11 residues. Germline CDR1 ENHRY, CDR2 SYGVKD. Trimming took off 10 bases at V and 0 bases at J, with 7 bases between the two ends. CDR3: CATQGSYEQYF. The CDR3 nucleotides read TGTGCCACTCAGGGCTCCTACGAGCAGTACTTC.

The rearrangement links TRBV19 to TRBJ1-1; 9 bases line up with TRBD1. V was pared by 5 bases and J by 12 bases, with 7 bases of the junction left unmatched. Germline V gene lookup returns CDR1 LNHDA and CDR2 SQIVND (reference sequence). CDR3 length: 12 amino acids. The CDR3 protein is CASSPRTGETFF. CDR3 bases: TGTGCCAGTAGTCCCCGGACAGGGGAAACTTTCTTT.

This clonotype has only a few counts. The V call is TRBV7-7, the J call TRBJ2-1, with D perhaps TRBD1 (5 bases). The germline V and J ends were trimmed by 1 base and 5 bases, with 12 bases remaining between them. The CDR3 sequence is 15 residues long. Per germline, CDR1 SSHAT and CDR2 FNYEAQ (reference sequence). DNA for the CDR3: TGTGCCAGCAGCTTAGATTGGGCAGGGAACAATGAGCAGTTCTTC. Protein product: CASSLDWAGNNEQFF.

This clonotype was detected once. The chain has TRBV4-3 and TRBJ2-1, with 11 bases fitting TRBD2. Germline trimming cut 4 bases from V and 8 bases from J; bases unmatched to any gene: 4. CDR3 size: 14 residues. Per the germline V gene, CDR1 is LGHNA and CDR2 is YSLEER. This CDR3 reads CASSPWTSGHEQFF. CDR3 DNA: TGCGCCAGCAGCCCTTGGACTAGCGGGCATGAGCAGTTCTTC.

The chain joins TRBV7-2 to TRBJ2-7; possibly TRBD2 for D (6 bases). Trimming took off 3 bases at V and 5 bases at J, with 17 bases between the two ends. CDR1 is SGHTA, CDR2 FQGNSA, per germline. CDR3 size: 15 residues. CDR3 bases: TGTGCCAGCAGCTTCCTCCTTACTAGCTCTCACGAGCAGTACTTC. Protein: CASSFLLTSSHEQYF.

V and J are TRBV5-1 and TRBJ2-2; 9 nucleotides align to TRBD1. CDR3 length: 19 residues. Per germline, CDR1 SGHRS and CDR2 YFSETQ. Trimming cost V 0 bases and J 1 base; bases outside gene matches: 10. The CDR3 DNA reads TGCGCCAGCAGCTTGGCCACAGGGGGCTCCCCTCTGAACACCGGGGAGCTGTTTTTT. It translates to CASSLATGGSPLNTGELFF.

This clonotype was seen many times. V and J are TRBV5-1 and TRBJ1-4, with D possibly being TRBD1 (5 bases). The V end was cut by 1 base, the J end by 2 bases, with 9 bases between. The CDR3 has 15 residues. Germline V gene lookup returns CDR1 SGHRS and CDR2 YFSETQ. The CDR3 spells CASSLPGRTNEKLFF. The CDR3 DNA reads TGCGCCAGCAGCTTGCCGGGACGGACTAATGAAAAACTGTTTTTT.

This clonotype was found many times. The chain has TRBV18 and TRBJ2-4, with D perhaps TRBD2 (5 bases). The length of the CDR3 is 15 residues. V lost 1 base, J lost 2 bases, and 9 bases lay in between. Germline V lookup: CDR1 KGHSH, CDR2 LQKENI. CDR3 loop: CASSPLEGSKNIQYF. In DNA form, the CDR3 reads TGTGCCAGCTCACCACTTGAGGGCTCCAAAAACATTCAGTACTTC.

The chain carries TRBV12-3 or TRBV12-4 and TRBJ1-1; 7 nucleotides agree with TRBD1. V was clipped by 4 bases and J by 6 bases; unmatched bases: 2. The CDR3 is 12 residues long. The DNA for the CDR3 is TGTGCCAGCAGTTCAGGGGGGGCTGAAGCTTTCTTT. Its translation: CASSSGGAEAFF.

This clonotype was detected ten times or more. The chain has TRBV5-1 and TRBJ2-7; D not certain. This CDR3 contains 12 residues. Trimming pared 0 bases from V and 7 bases from J, leaving 8 bases between. Looked up from germline, CDR1 is SGHRS and CDR2 is YFSETQ. CDR3 protein: CASSLGQGEQYV. CDR3 bases: TGCGCCAGCAGCTTGGGGCAAGGGGAGCAGTACGTC.

This clonotype was observed a few times. The chain has TRBV11-2 and TRBJ2-7; D not resolved. The V end lost 2 bases, the J end lost 4 bases, and 9 bases lay between the germline ends. The germline V gene has CDR1 SGHAT and CDR2 FQNNGV. CDR3 length: 13 amino acids. The DNA for the CDR3 is TGTGCCAGCAGCTTAACGGTTGGTTACGAGCAGTACGTC. This translates into CASSLTVGYEQYV.

There are many counts of this clonotype. The CDR3 sequence is CSAPGAASTDTQYF. The DNA of the CDR3 is TGCAGTGCCCCGGGTGCGGCTAGCACAGATACGCAGTATTTT. This chain links TRBV20-1 with TRBJ2-3; D uncertain. The CDR3 extends over 14 amino acids. Germline CDR1 and CDR2: DFQATT and SNEGSKA (reference sequence). Trimming cost V 6 bases and J 0 bases, with 13 bases left between them.

Here the CDR3 reads CASSLHSGSQGNEQFF. CDR3 coding DNA: TGTGCCAGCAGCTTACATAGCGGGAGTCAAGGTAATGAGCAGTTCTTC. The rearrangement uses TRBV7-2 and TRBJ2-1; 9 bases match TRBD2. In germline, CDR1 is SGHTA, CDR2 FQGNSA. V dropped 2 bases and J dropped 7; count of bases not matched to a gene: 9. There are 16 residues in the CDR3.

The rearrangement uses TRBV20-1 and TRBJ2-7; D assignment may be TRBD1 or TRBD2 (5 bases each). Looked up from germline, CDR1 is DFQATT and CDR2 is SNEGSKA (reference sequence). This CDR3 has 14 amino acids. With 1 base removed from V and 3 bases from J, the gap between germline ends came to 13 bases. The CDR3: CSARGVWGIYEQYF. The CDR3 DNA is TGCAGTGCTAGAGGGGTTTGGGGGATCTACGAGCAGTACTTC.

The chain recombines TRBV27 with TRBJ2-1, with TRBD1 identical over 11 bases. The germline gives CDR1 MNHEY, CDR2 SMNVEV (reference sequence). Trimming took 4 bases from V and 6 from J; bases not matched to a gene: 5. This CDR3 has 15 amino acids. CDR3 DNA sequence: TGTGCCAGCAGTTCGCCCGGGACAGGGGGCAATGAGCAGTTCTTC. Translated, it gives CASSSPGTGGNEQFF.